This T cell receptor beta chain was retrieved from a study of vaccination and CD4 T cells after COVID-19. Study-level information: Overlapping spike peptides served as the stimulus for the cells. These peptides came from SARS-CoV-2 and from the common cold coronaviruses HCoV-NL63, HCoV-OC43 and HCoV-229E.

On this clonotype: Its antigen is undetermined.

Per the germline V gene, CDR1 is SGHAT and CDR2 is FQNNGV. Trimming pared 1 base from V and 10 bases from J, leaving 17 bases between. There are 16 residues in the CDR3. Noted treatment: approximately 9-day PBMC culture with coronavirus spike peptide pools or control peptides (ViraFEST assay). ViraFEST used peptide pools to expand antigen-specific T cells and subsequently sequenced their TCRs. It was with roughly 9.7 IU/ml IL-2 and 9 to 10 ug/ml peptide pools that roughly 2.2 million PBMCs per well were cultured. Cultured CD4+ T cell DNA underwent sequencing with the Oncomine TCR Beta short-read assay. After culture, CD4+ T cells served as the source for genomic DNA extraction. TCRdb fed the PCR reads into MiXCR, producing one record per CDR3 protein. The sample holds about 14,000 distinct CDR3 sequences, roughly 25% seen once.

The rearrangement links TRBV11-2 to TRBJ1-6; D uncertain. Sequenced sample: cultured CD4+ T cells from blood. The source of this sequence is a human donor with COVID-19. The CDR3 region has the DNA TGTGCCAGCAGCTTAGGAGCTGGGCGGTATTCATCACCCCTCCACTTT. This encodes CASSLGAGRYSSPLHF.